This T cell receptor beta chain was identified in a study of T cell repertoires in cytomegalovirus infection. Germline V gene lookup returns CDR1 MNHEY and CDR2 SVGEGT. The CDR3 sequence is 13 residues long. Trimming took 5 bases from V and 4 from J, leaving 12 bases between them. TCRdb re-derived calls from the reads in MiXCR, one entry per CDR3 protein. The sample lists fewer than 550,000 distinct CDR3 sequences; over 9% were seen once. This clonotype was observed at least ten times. Specimen: PBMCs. The TCR sequence derives from a human donor in good health (CMV status not recorded). Some clones in this sample may be carry-over from other donors' samples. The chain combines TRBV6-2 or TRBV6-3 with TRBJ2-7; D unresolved. CDR3 protein: CASSRPEGYEQYF. The DNA of the CDR3 is TGTGCCAGCAGTCGCCCCGAAGGGTACGAGCAGTACTTC.